Listed below are T cell receptor beta chains from one sample, sequenced in a study of cytomegalovirus exposure and HLA in healthy donors. Sequencing used immunoSEQ multiplex PCR; TCRdb keeps in-frame clones, though not all of them. The table includes 150,000 to 200,000 clones, roughly 80% detected once. The specimen sequenced was PBMCs. All receptors derive from a girl aged 2 to 9 in good health and CMV-seropositive. The CDR3 runs from the conserved cysteine through the conserved F or W. Size values are once, few and many counts, or a class for expanded clones, and some rows have none.

NA TRBJ1-4 TRBV28 CATEGWNLEKLFF
NA TRBJ1-1 TRBV30 CAWLGGEAFF
NA TRBJ1-3 TRBV5-1 CASSLATGGNTIYF
NA TRBJ2-2 TRBV5-1 CASTWAGGNTGELFF
once TRBJ2-2 TRBV4-1 CASSQDRGNTGELFF
NA TRBJ1-2 TRBV6-1 CASSEGAGTHYGYTF
NA TRBJ1-1 TRBV30 CAWTLLPTQGAFF
NA TRBJ2-2 TRBV2 CASRQLLTGELFF
NA TRBJ1-2 TRBV19 CASSRTGANYGYTF
few TRBJ2-2 TRBV15 CATSRSYARNTGELFF
few TRBJ2-7 TRBV30 CAWSSQYEQYF
few TRBJ2-7 TRBV6-1 CASSEGSGSSYEQYF
once TRBJ2-3 TRBV13 CASSPGWRPLTDTQYF
few TRBJ2-7 TRBV5-5 CASSWGQAHSYEQYF
NA TRBJ2-2 TRBV30 CASSVTGELFF
NA TRBJ2-5 TRBV11-2 CASSSLSLRQGGETQYF
few TRBJ2-5 TRBV30 CAWSGEGRPETQYF
few TRBJ1-1 TRBV6-1 CASSVQGGSFEAFF
NA TRBJ1-1 TRBV27 CASSFGPEAFF
NA TRBJ1-2 TRBV28 CASRVYNNYGYTF
NA TRBJ2-7 TRBV6-1 CASSSDRSFSYEQYF
NA TRBJ1-1 TRBV5-1 CASSLSGTANTEAFF
few TRBJ1-2 TRBV30 CAWSTSRGGVGYTF
NA TRBJ2-7 TRBV30 CAWSRGGRGHYEQYF
NA TRBJ1-2 TRBV27 CASSSGQGWGGYTF
NA TRBJ2-7 TRBV7-9 CASSSTSGRRPYEQYF
NA TRBJ2-1 TRBV4-2 CASSQESSGSVTDGEQFF
NA TRBJ1-2 TRBV5-1 CASSFLQGNYGYTF